The 9 T cell receptor beta chains reported below all come from one sample, sequenced in a study of blood T cells in healthy people across ages (dated by TCRdb to the mid-2010s). Receptor amplification or capture employed 5' RACE. This sample was sequenced with an Illumina HiSeq 2500. A second PCR of roughly 6 to 12 cycles was run with a J-beta primer mix and a sample-barcoded 5' primer. TCRdb reran the public reads through fastp at Q25 and MiXCR, keeping productive beta chains. CDR3 protein sequences are deduplicated, and each keeps its most common genes and DNA. The sample data list 800,000 to 1,000,000 distinct CDR3 sequences, and around 48% of these were observed just once. Around an eighth of the sample belongs to the ten largest clones. The sample comprised blood. The source of these receptors is a young man in good health.

J is TRBJ2-7 and V is TRBV29-1; D is unclear. The end of the DNA aligns better with TRBJ2-5, so the J call may be wrong. The CDR3 length is 16 residues. Germline V gives CDR1 SQVTM, CDR2 ANQGSEA. CDR3 loop: CSVGGAKLGPSETQYF. In nucleotides, the CDR3 is TGCAGCGTTGGCGGCGCTAAGCTAGGACCGTCCGAGACCCAGTACTTC.

This clonotype was detected a few times. The chain carries TRBV30 and TRBJ2-1, with a weak D call TRBD2 (5 bases). Germline lookup yields CDR1 GTSNPN and CDR2 SVGIG (reference sequence). V gave up 0 bases and J gave up 4 bases, with 16 bases separating them. This CDR3 comprises 16 residues. DNA for the CDR3: TGTGCCTGGAGTGTGACGACTGTCGGGGATTACAATGAGCAGTTCTTC. It is translated as CAWSVTTVGDYNEQFF.

In its sample, this clonotype was seen a few times. The V gene is TRBV12-3 or TRBV12-4, the J gene TRBJ2-7; TRBD1 matches at 7 bases. The CDR3 length is 15 residues. The V gene end was trimmed by 2 bases and the J gene end by 6 bases; junction bases not matched to a gene: 10. CDR3 region: CASSLSDRESGEQYF. The CDR3, as DNA: TGTGCCAGCAGTTTAAGTGACAGGGAAAGTGGCGAGCAGTACTTC.

The chain has TRBV6-1 and TRBJ2-1; tentative D call: TRBD1 (6 bases). The J call is doubtful: the DNA matches TRBJ2-7 better. Germline CDR1 is MNHNS and CDR2 is SASEGT. This CDR3 is 13 amino acids long. The DNA of the CDR3 is TGTGCCAGCAGTGGACAGGTAAAGAATGAGCAGTACTTC. It specifies CASSGQVKNEQYF.

This clonotype occurred a few times. This sequence joins TRBV2 and TRBJ2-1, with a tentative D call TRBD1 (8 bases). This CDR3 spans 15 amino acids. Germline CDR1 and CDR2: SNHLY and FYNNEI. V lost 6 bases and J 6 bases, leaving 18 bases between the germline ends. The CDR3 region is CASSIDRGGGNEQFF. The CDR3, as DNA: TGTGCCAGCAGCATAGACAGGGGAGGGGGCAATGAGCAGTTCTTC.

This clonotype came up once. The chain employs TRBV5-1 and TRBJ2-5, with no clear D. V was shortened by 4 bases and J by 0 bases, with 19 bases between the two germline ends. The CDR3 runs to 17 residues. CDR1 SGHRS and CDR2 YFSETQ come from the germline V gene. CDR3 region: CASSPGANRAYQETQYF. The CDR3 DNA is TGCGCCAGCAGCCCGGGCGCTAACAGAGCGTACCAAGAGACCCAGTACTTC.

This clonotype was found many times. The chain combines TRBV27 with TRBJ2-1; weak D call: TRBD2 (6 bases). V lost 3 bases, J lost 4 bases, and 19 bases lay in between. Germline CDR1 is MNHEY and CDR2 is SMNVEV (reference sequence). The CDR3 contains 17 residues. As DNA, the CDR3 is TGTGCCAGCAGTTTTGGAGGCCAACCGGGGGAATACAATGAGCAGTTCTTC. This translates into CASSFGGQPGEYNEQFF.

The chain carries TRBV9 and TRBJ2-4; 10 nucleotides match TRBD1. In germline, CDR1 is SGDLS, CDR2 YYNGEE. V lost 4 bases and J lost 6; bases outside the gene matches: 16. This CDR3 has 18 amino acids. This CDR3 reads CASSPGGTGVPSGNIQYF. The CDR3 bases are TGTGCCAGCAGCCCAGGGGGGACAGGGGTCCCCTCGGGAAACATTCAGTACTTC.

The V and J genes are TRBV25-1 and TRBJ2-4, with 11 nucleotides matching TRBD2. The last part of the DNA fits TRBJ2-5 better; the J call may be wrong. The CDR3 loop spans 17 amino acids. The germline CDR1 and CDR2 sequences are MGHDK and SYGVNS. The CDR3 loop reads CASSAPGGLAAKQTQYF. DNA of the CDR3: TGTGCCAGCAGTGCTCCAGGGGGACTAGCGGCCAAACAGACCCAGTACTTC.